This TCR beta chain was obtained from a study of response to subunit inactivated influenza vaccine. Trimming took 4 bases from V and 4 from J, leaving 8 bases between them. This CDR3 comprises 13 residues. The V gene's germline CDR1 is ENHRY and CDR2 SYGVKD. TCRdb re-derived calls from the RT-PCR reads in MiXCR, one entry per CDR3 protein. The table lists approximately 500,000 distinct CDR3 sequences, 13% of them singletons. This clonotype was counted many times. No antigen is known for it. Study findings and constraints: The study's authors posited that every seasonal influenza vaccination enlists few new T cells.

The chain employs TRBV10-3 and TRBJ2-1; D is uncertain. Sequencing used PBMCs from blood, obtained about 40 days after vaccination. The clonotype originates from a man aged 50-60 years who received an inactivated influenza vaccine. The CDR3 here is CAISAQVYNEQFF. The CDR3, as DNA: TGTGCCATCAGTGCCCAGGTTTACAATGAGCAGTTCTTC.